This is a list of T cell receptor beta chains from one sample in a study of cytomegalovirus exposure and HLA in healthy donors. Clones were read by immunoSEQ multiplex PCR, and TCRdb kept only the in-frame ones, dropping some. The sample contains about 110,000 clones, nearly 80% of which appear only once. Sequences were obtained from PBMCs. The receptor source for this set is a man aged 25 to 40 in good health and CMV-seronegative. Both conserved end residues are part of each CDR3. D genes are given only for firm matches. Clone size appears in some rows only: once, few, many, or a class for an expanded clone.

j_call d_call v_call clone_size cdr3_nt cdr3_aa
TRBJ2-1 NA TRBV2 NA TGTGCCAGCAGACTTACCGGGTCCGGTATAGATGAGCAGTTCTTC CASRLTGSGIDEQFF
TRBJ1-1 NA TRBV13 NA TGTGCCAGCAGCAAGGAACGCACTCTGGGGGCCGACACTGAAGCTTTCTTT CASSKERTLGADTEAFF
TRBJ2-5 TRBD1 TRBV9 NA TGTGCCAGCGGCGACCAGGGGGCTGAGACCCAGTACTTC CASGDQGAETQYF
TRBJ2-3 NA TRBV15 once TGTGCCACCAGCTCCACCCGGGACAAGAGCACAGATACGCAGTATTTT CATSSTRDKSTDTQYF
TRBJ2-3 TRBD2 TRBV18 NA TGTGCCAGCTCACCCGGAGGGGCGGGGGTGATCACAGATACGCAGTATTTT CASSPGGAGVITDTQYF
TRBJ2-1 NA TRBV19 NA TGTGCCAGTAGTAGTAGAGGGGGTTACAATGAGCAGTTCTTC CASSSRGGYNEQFF
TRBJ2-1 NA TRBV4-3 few TGCGCCAGCAGCCAAGATCACGGGGAGGTCTATGAGCAGTTCTTC CASSQDHGEVYEQFF
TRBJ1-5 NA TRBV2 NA TGTGCCAGCACCGACGGGGTTTTATATCAGCCCCAGCATTTT CASTDGVLYQPQHF
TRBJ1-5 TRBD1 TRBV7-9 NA TGTGCCAGCGGGCAGGGGGTCAGCAATCAGCCCCAGCATTTT CASGQGVSNQPQHF
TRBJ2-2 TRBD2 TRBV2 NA TGTGCCAGCAGGCCCGGGACTAGCGGGACCGGGGAGCTGTTTTTT CASRPGTSGTGELFF
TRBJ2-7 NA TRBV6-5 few TGTGCCAGCAGTTCACAGGGAAGAAGCGAGCAGTACTTC CASSSQGRSEQYF
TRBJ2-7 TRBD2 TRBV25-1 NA TGTGCCAGCAGTGATCAAACTAGCGGGAGGAATTACGAGCAGTACTTC CASSDQTSGRNYEQYF
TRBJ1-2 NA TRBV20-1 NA TGCAGTGCCTTCCGAGGGTATGGCTACACCTTC CSAFRGYGYTF
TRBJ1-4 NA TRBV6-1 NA TGTGCCAGCAGACCCGAAGGGGTAACTAATGAAAAACTGTTTTTT CASRPEGVTNEKLFF
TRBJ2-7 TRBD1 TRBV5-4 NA TGTGCCAGCAGCTTGGGGGACAGGTCCTACGAGCAGTACTTC CASSLGDRSYEQYF
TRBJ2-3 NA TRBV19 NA TGTGCCAGTAGTACCCGGGACTCAGATACGCAGTATTTT CASSTRDSDTQYF
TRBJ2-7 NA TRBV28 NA TGTGCCAGCAGTTCCCCAGGGATCTACGAGCAGTACTTC CASSSPGIYEQYF
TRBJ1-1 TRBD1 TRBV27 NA TGTGCCAGCAGTATCACAGGGGGCCCCACTGAAGCTTTCTTT CASSITGGPTEAFF
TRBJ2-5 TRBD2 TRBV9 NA TGTGCCAGCAGCGTAGTGGCAGCTAGCGGGAAAGAGACCCAGTACTTC CASSVVAASGKETQYF
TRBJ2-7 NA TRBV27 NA TGTGCCAGCCCGGAGTGCGAGCAGTACTTC CASPECEQYF
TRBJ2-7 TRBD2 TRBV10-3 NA TGTGCCATCAGTGGGACGGGGGGTAGCTACGAGCAGTACTTC CAISGTGGSYEQYF
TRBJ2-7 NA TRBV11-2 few TGTGCCAGCAGCCCCCTGGGATCCGGGGCGGGACAGTCCTACGAGCAGTACTTC CASSPLGSGAGQSYEQYF
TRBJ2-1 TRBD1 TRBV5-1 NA TGCGCCAGCAGTGACAGGGTTCCTGAGCAGTTCTTC CASSDRVPEQFF
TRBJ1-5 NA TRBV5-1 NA TGCGCCAGCAGCTTGTTCGGGGAGGGACAGCCCCAGCATTTT CASSLFGEGQPQHF
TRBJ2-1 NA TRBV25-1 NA TGTGCCAGCAGTGAACTTACAAACCGAGGCAATGAGCAGTTCTTC CASSELTNRGNEQFF
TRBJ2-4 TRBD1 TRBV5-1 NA TGCGCCAGCAGCTTCCCCTCAGACGACGGGACAGCTATAGCCAAAAACATTCAGTACTTC CASSFPSDDGTAIAKNIQYF
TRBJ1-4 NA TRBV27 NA TGTGCCAGCAGTCCCGCTGGAGGAGGAGAAAAACTGTTTTTT CASSPAGGGEKLFF
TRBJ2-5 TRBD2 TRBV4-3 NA TGCGCCAGCAGCCAGGGTAGGACTAGCGGGCAAGAGACCCAGTACTTC CASSQGRTSGQETQYF
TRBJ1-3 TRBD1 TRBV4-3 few TGCGCCAGCAGCCAAGATGTCGGCAGGGGGGTGGGAAACACCATATATTTT CASSQDVGRGVGNTIYF
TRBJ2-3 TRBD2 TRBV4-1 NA TGCGCCAGCAGCCAAGATCTAGGACTAGCGGGAGGTGCCCCCACAGATACGCAGTATTTT CASSQDLGLAGGAPTDTQYF
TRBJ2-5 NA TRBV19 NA TGTGCCAGTAGTATGAGGTCAGGGCGGGAGACCCAGTACTTC CASSMRSGRETQYF
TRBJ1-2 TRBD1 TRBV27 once TGTGCCAGCAGTGGACAGGGGGCTCTTGGCTACACCTTC CASSGQGALGYTF
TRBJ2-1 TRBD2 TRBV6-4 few TGTGCCAGCAGGGGCACTAGCGGGAGTTCAGATGAGCAGTTCTTC CASRGTSGSSDEQFF
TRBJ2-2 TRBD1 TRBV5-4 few TGTGCCAGCAGCCCGGACAGGGGGACCGGGGAGCTGTTTTTT CASSPDRGTGELFF
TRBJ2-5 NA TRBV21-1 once TGTGCCAGCAGCCAAAGGGGGAATCCAGAAGAGACCCAGTACTTC CASSQRGNPEETQYF
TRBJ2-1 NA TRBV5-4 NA TGTGCCAGCAGCTCAGCGGGTGGCTACAATGAGCAGTTCTTC CASSSAGGYNEQFF
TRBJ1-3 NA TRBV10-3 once TGTGCCATCAGTGAGCCGGGACAAACGACCAGTTTTGGAAACACCATATATTTT CAISEPGQTTSFGNTIYF
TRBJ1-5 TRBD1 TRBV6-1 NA TGTGGGACAGGGGGCTATGACAATCAGCCCCAGCATTTT CGTGGYDNQPQHF
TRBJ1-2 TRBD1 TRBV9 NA TGTGCCAGCAGCGCGACTGGACAGGGAATTGGCTACACCTTC CASSATGQGIGYTF
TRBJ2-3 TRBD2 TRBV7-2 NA TGTGCCAGCAGCGCCGTAGCGGGGGGACGCACAGATACGCAGTATTTT CASSAVAGGRTDTQYF
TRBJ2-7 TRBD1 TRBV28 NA TGTGCCAGCAGCTCGGGACAGGGGTTCTACGAGCAGTACTTC CASSSGQGFYEQYF
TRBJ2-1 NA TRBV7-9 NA TGTGCCAGCACCCTTGACAGCTACAATGAGCAGTTCTTC CASTLDSYNEQFF
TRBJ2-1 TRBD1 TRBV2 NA TGTGCCAGCAGTGTAAGCACAGGGGCTTACAATGAGCAGTTCTTC CASSVSTGAYNEQFF
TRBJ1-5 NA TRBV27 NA TGTGCCTCCAAGGAGGGGAATCAGCCCCAGCATTTT CASKEGNQPQHF
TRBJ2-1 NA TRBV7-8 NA TGTGCCAGCAGCCCAAAGCGGGTGAATTACAATGAGCAGTTCTTC CASSPKRVNYNEQFF
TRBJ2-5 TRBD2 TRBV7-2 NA TGTGCCAGCAGCTTGGGACTAGCGGGGGGGCAAGAGACCCAGTACTTC CASSLGLAGGQETQYF